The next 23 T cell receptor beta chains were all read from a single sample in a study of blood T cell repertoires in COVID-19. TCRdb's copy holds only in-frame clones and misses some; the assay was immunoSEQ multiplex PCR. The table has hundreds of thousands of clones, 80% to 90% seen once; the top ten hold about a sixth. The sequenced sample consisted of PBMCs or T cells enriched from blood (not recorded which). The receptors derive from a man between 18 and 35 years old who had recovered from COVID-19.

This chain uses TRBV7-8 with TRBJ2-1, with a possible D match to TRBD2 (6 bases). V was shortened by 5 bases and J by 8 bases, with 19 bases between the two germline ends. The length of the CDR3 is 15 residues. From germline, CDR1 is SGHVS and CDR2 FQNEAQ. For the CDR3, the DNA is TGTGCCAGCAGCCCCCGACTAGTCTCCCGCGATGAGCAGTTCTTC. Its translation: CASSPRLVSRDEQFF.

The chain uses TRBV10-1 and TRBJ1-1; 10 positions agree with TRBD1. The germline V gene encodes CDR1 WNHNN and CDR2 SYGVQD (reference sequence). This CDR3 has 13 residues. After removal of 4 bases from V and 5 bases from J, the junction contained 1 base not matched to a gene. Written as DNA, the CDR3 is TGCGCCAGCAGTGGGGACAGGGGAACTGAAGCTTTCTTT. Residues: CASSGDRGTEAFF.

Here the CDR3 reads CASRGQGHEQYF. CDR3 sequence (DNA): TGTGCCAGCAGAGGACAGGGTCACGAGCAGTACTTC. The V call is TRBV2, the J call TRBJ2-7; 8 positions agree with TRBD1. V gave up 6 bases and J gave up 5 bases; unmatched junction bases: 3. Germline V gene lookup returns CDR1 SNHLY and CDR2 FYNNEI. The CDR3 totals 12 residues.

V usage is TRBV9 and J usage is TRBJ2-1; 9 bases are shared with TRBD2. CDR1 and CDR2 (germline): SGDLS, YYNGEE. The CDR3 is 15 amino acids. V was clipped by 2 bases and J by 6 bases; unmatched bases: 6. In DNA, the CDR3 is TGTGCCAGCAGCGTGGGCGGGGGGGCCTCCAATGAGCAGTTCTTC. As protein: CASSVGGGASNEQFF. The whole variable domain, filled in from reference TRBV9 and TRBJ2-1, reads DSGVTQTPKHLITATGQRVTLRCSPRSGDLSVYWYQQSLDQGLQFLIQYYNGEERAKGNILERFSAQQFPDLHSELNLSSLELGDSALYFCASSVGGGASNEQFFGPGTRLTVL.

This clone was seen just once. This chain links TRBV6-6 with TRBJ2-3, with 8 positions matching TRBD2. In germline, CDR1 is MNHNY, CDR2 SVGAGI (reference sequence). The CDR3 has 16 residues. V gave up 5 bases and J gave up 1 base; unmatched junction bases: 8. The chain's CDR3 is CASSPAGRGGTDTQYF. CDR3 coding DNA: TGTGCCAGCAGTCCTGCAGGGCGGGGGGGCACAGATACGCAGTATTTT.

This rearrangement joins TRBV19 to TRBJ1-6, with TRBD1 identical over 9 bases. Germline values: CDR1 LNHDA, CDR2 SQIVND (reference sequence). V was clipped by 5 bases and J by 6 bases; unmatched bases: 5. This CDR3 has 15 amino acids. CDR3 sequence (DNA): TGTGCCAGTAGTCCCCTGGACAGGGGTAATTCACCCCTCCACTTT. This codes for CASSPLDRGNSPLHF.

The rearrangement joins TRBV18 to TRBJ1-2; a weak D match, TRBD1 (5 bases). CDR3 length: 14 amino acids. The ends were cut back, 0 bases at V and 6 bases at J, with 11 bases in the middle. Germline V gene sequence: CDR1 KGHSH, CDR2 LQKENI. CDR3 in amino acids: CASSPPGTADGYTF. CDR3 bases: TGTGCCAGCTCACCACCCGGGACTGCTGATGGCTACACCTTC.

CDR3 amino acids: CAWSVGDNQPQHF. The CDR3 DNA is TGTGCCTGGAGTGTAGGGGATAATCAGCCCCAGCATTTT. The chain has TRBV30 and TRBJ1-5; tentatively, D is TRBD1 (5 bases). V gave up 0 bases and J gave up 4 bases, with 7 bases separating them. CDR3 length: 13 residues. Per the germline V gene, CDR1 is GTSNPN and CDR2 is SVGIG (reference sequence).

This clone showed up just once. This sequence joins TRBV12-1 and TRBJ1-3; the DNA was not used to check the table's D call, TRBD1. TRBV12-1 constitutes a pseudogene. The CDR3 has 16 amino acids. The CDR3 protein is CASSPTGAVSGNTIYF. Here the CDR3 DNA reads TGTGCCAGCAGCCCGACAGGGGCCGTCTCTGGAAACACCATATATTTT.

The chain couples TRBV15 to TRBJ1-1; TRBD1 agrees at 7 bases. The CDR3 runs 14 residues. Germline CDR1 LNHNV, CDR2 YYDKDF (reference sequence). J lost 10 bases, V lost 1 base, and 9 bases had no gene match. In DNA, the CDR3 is TGTGCCACCAGCAGAGGGCAGGGGGGTATGGCAGCTTTCTTT. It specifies CATSRGQGGMAAFF.

The CDR3 DNA follows: TGTGCCAGCTCACCAAGGAAGGGGCTCTATGGCTACACCTTC. It yields the protein CASSPRKGLYGYTF. The rearrangement joins TRBV18 to TRBJ1-2, with D possibly being TRBD1 (5 bases). CDR3 length equals 14 residues. V was pared by 2 bases and J by 4 bases, with 11 bases between. Germline V gives CDR1 KGHSH, CDR2 LQKENI. Complete variable domain (other parts from reference TRBV18 and TRBJ1-2): NAGVMQNPRHLVRRRGQEARLRCSPMKGHSHVYWYRQLPEEGLKFMVYLQKENIIDESGMPKERFSAEFPKEGPSILRIQQVVRGDSAAYFCASSPRKGLYGYTFGSGTRLTVV.

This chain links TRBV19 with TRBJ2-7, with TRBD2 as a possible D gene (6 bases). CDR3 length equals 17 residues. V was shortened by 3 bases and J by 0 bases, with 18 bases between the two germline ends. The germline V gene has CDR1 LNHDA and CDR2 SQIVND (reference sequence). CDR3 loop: CASSMGYIAASSYEQYF. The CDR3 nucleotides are TGTGCCAGTAGTATGGGGTATATAGCGGCTAGCTCCTACGAGCAGTACTTC.

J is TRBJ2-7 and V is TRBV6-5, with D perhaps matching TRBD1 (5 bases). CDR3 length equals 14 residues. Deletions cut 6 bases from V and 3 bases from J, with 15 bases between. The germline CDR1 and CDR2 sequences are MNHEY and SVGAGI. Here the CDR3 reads CASSMGQPFYEQYF. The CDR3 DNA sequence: TGTGCCAGCAGCATGGGGCAGCCTTTCTACGAGCAGTACTTC.

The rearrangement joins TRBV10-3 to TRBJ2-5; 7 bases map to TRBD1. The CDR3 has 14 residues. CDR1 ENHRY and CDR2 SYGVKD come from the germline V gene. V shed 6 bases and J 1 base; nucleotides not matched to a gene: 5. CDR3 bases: TGTGCCATCAGGGCCGGGACAGCCCAAGAGACCCAGTACTTC. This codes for CAIRAGTAQETQYF.

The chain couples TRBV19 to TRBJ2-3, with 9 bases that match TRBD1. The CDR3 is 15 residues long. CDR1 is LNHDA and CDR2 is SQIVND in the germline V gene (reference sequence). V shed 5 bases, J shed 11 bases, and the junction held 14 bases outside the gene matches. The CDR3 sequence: CASSHRTGVPRVQYF. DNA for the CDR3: TGTGCCAGTAGTCATCGGACAGGGGTGCCCCGCGTGCAGTATTTT. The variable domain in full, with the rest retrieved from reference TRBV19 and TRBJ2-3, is DGGITQSPKYLFRKEGQNVTLSCEQNLNHDAMYWYRQDPGQGLRLIYYSQIVNDFQKGDIAEGYSVSREKKESFPLTVTSAQKNPTAFYLCASSHRTGVPRVQYFGPGTRLTVL.

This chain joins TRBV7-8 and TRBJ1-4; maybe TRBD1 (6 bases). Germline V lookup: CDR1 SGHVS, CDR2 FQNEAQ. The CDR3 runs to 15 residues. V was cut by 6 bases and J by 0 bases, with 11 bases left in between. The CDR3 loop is CASRPKGATNEKLFF. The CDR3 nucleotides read TGTGCCAGCAGGCCTAAGGGGGCAACTAATGAAAAACTGTTTTTT.

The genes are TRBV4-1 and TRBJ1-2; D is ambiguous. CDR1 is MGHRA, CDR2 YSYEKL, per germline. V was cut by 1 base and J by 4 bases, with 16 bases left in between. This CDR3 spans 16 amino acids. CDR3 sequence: CASSQVGSLAGYGYTF. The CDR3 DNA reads TGCGCCAGCAGCCAAGTTGGGAGCCTAGCGGGCTATGGCTACACCTTC.

The DNA of the CDR3 is TGTGCCAGCGCAAGGGGGCCGTCATATCAGCCCCAGCATTTT. Its protein product is CASARGPSYQPQHF. The chain is built from TRBV6-5 and TRBJ1-5; 7 nucleotides align to TRBD1. J lost 5 bases, V lost 8 bases, and 9 bases had no gene match. The CDR3 runs to 14 residues. Germline CDR1 is MNHEY and CDR2 is SVGAGI.

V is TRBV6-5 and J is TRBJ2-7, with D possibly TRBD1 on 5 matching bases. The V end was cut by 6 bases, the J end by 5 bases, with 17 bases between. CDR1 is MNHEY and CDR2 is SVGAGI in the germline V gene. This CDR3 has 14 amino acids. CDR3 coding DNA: TGTGCCAGCAGCCGCCAGGGCCTCGGAGACGAGCAGTACTTC. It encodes CASSRQGLGDEQYF.

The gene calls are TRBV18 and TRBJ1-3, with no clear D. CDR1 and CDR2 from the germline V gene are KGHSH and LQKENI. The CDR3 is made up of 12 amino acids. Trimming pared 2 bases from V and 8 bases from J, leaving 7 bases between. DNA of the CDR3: TGTGCCAGCTCACCATCCCGGGACACCATATATTTT. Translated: CASSPSRDTIYF.

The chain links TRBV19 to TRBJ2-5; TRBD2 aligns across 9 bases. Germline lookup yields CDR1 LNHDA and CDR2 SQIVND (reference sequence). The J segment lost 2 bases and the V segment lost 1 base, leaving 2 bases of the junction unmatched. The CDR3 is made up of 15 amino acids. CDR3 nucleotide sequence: TGTGCCAGTAGTATAGGCGGGGGGGGTCAAGAGACCCAGTACTTC. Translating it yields CASSIGGGGQETQYF.

CDR3 region: CASSLVAGGLTDTQYF. The CDR3 DNA reads TGTGCCAGCAGCTTAGTGGCGGGGGGCCTCACAGATACGCAGTATTTT. The chain combines TRBV7-2 with TRBJ2-3; TRBD2 agrees at 8 bases. Germline CDR1 reads SGHTA; CDR2 reads FQGNSA. V lost 1 base to trimming and J lost 2 bases; unmatched junction nucleotides: 5. The CDR3 has 16 residues.

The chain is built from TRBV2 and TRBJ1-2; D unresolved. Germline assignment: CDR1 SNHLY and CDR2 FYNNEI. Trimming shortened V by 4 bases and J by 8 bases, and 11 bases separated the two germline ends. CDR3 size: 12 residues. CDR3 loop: CASSGQDGGYTF. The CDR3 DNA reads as TGTGCCAGCAGTGGTCAGGATGGGGGCTACACCTTC.